This T cell receptor beta chain was captured by sequencing in a study of T cell responses to AZD1222 COVID-19 vaccine. This clone was seen once. Antigen unknown. Regarding the study as a whole: Only after the peak T cell response were repertoires sampled. The donor group comprised mostly white British people and more females; the analysis possibly underestimated clonal diversity. Among vaccine-associated CD4 TCRs, coverage spanned spike, with dominance at 160-218 and 743-854.

Only in-frame clones appear in the TCRdb table, and some are missing; sequencing was by immunoSEQ multiplex PCR. Among under 150,000 clones, roughly 87% were seen once, and the ten largest hold 6.5% to 9%. Here the sequenced sample was peripheral blood, taken on day 0 of AZD1222 vaccination. The receptor was derived from an adult in good health.

CDR3: CASSEEYRDRYFNEQFF. The CDR3 nucleotides are TGTGCCAGCAGTGAAGAGTACCGGGACAGGTATTTCAATGAGCAGTTCTTC. This chain connects TRBV6-1 to TRBJ2-1; 8 bases line up with TRBD1. V lost 1 base to trimming and J lost 6 bases; unmatched junction nucleotides: 11. The CDR3 covers 17 residues. Germline V lookup: CDR1 MNHNS, CDR2 SASEGT.